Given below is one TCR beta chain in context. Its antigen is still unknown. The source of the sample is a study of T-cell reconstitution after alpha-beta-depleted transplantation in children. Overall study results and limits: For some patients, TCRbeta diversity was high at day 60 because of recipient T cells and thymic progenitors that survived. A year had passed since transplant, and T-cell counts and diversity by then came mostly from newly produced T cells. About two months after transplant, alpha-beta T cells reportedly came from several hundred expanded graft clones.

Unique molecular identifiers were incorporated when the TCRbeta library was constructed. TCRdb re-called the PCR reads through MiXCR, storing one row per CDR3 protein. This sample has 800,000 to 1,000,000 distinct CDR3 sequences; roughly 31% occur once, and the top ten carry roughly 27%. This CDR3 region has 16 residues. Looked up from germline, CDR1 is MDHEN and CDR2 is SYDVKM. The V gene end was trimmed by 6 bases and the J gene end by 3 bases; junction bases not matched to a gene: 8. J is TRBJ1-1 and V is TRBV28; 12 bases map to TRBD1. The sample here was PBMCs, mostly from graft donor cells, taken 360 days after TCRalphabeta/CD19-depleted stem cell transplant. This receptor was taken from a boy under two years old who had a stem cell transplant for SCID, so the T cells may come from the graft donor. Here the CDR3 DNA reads TGTGCCAGCAGCTCTCCGGGACAGGGGGCGGACACTGAAGCTTTCTTT. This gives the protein CASSSPGQGADTEAFF.